The 5 T cell receptor beta chains below come from one sample, sequenced in a study of early T cells in non-severe SARS-CoV-2 infection. TCRdb re-called the 5' RACE reads with MiXCR, one entry per CDR3 protein. The table shows 95,000 to 120,000 distinct CDR3 sequences, with 12% occurring only once. The specimen sequenced was whole blood. These receptors all stem from an adult who was a healthcare worker with PCR-confirmed SARS-CoV-2 infection or an uninfected control (not recorded which).

The V call is TRBV9, the J call TRBJ2-2; 10 bases line up with TRBD1. Per the germline V gene, CDR1 is SGDLS and CDR2 is YYNGEE. V dropped 4 bases and J dropped 5; count of bases not matched to a gene: 5. This CDR3 has 15 residues. The CDR3 protein is CASSTGTGETGELFF. The CDR3, as DNA: TGTGCCAGCAGCACCGGGACAGGGGAAACCGGGGAGCTGTTTTTT.

This clonotype showed up many times. At one end, the junction sequence differs from germline, possibly due to a read error. V and J are TRBV27 and TRBJ2-1, with a tentative D call TRBD1 (5 bases). Per the germline V gene, CDR1 is MNHEY and CDR2 is SMNVEV (reference sequence). The CDR3 is made up of 17 amino acids. The CDR3 nucleotides read TGTGCCAGCAGCTTATCAACGACAGCGATCCCATACAATGAGCAGTTCTTC. It is translated as CASSLSTTAIPYNEQFF.

Note on this clonotype: This may be a read error: a much more frequent sequence differs by one nucleotide. The gene calls are TRBV27 and TRBJ2-2, with TRBD1 as a possible D gene (6 bases). The V end lost 8 bases, the J end lost 4 bases, and 17 bases lay between the germline ends. From germline, CDR1 is MNHEY and CDR2 SMNVEV (reference sequence). This CDR3 contains 15 residues. The CDR3 loop is CASGPADRPTGELFF. The CDR3 region has the DNA TGTGCCAGCGGTCCAGCCGACAGGCCCACCGGGGAGCTGTTTTTT.

About this clonotype itself: A single base separates this from a much larger clone, so it may be a read error. The CDR3 does not close with the conserved phenylalanine or tryptophan, likely indicating a read error. V is TRBV5-1 and J is TRBJ2-5, with a weak D call TRBD2 (6 bases). The germline CDR1 and CDR2 sequences are SGHRS and YFSETQ. Trimming took off 2 bases at V and 8 bases at J, with 16 bases between the two ends. This CDR3 has 14 amino acids. The CDR3 is CASSLGEAAGTQYS. In DNA form, the CDR3 reads TGCGCCAGCAGCTTAGGGGAGGCGGCCGGTACCCAGTACTCC.

The sample holds a few counts of this clonotype. The V and J genes are TRBV12-3 or TRBV12-4 and TRBJ1-1, with TRBD1 as a possible D gene (5 bases). V lost 4 bases and J 5 bases, leaving 14 bases between the germline ends. This CDR3 region has 14 residues. CDR3 nucleotide sequence: TGTGCCAGCAGTTCTACTCGGCGGGGGACTGAAGCTTTCTTT. It yields the protein CASSSTRRGTEAFF.